A single sample is the source of the 29 T cell receptor beta chains below, sequenced in a study of cytomegalovirus exposure and HLA in healthy donors. PCR used 60 Vbeta primers and 13 Jbeta primers. Method: immunoSEQ multiplex PCR; TCRdb's copy keeps in-frame clones and lacks some. The data show 150,000 to 200,000 clones, 75% to 85% seen once. The specimen sequenced was PBMCs. These receptors all come from a young woman in good health and CMV-seropositive.

The J gene is TRBJ2-1, the V gene TRBV4-3; 8 bases line up with TRBD2. The CDR3 contains 18 residues. From germline, CDR1 is LGHNA and CDR2 YSLEER. V trimming: 0 bases; J trimming: 8 bases; junction bases outside the gene matches: 15. The CDR3 is CASSQDGLGGGLVYEQFF. CDR3 bases: TGCGCCAGCAGCCAAGATGGGTTAGGCGGGGGGCTAGTATATGAGCAGTTCTTC.

The CDR3 protein is CASSGQGGAYEQYF. The CDR3 nucleotides read TGTGCCAGCAGTGGACAGGGGGGCGCCTACGAGCAGTACTTC. The chain uses TRBV28 and TRBJ2-7; 10 nucleotides align to TRBD1. The CDR3 runs 14 residues. Trimming took 5 bases from V and 2 from J; bases not matched to a gene: 3. Germline V gene lookup returns CDR1 MDHEN and CDR2 SYDVKM.

This clone was seen once. The chain links TRBV29-1 to TRBJ1-4; TRBD1 aligns across 10 bases. V was pared by 4 bases and J by 7 bases, with 6 bases of the junction left unmatched. The CDR3 totals 14 residues. Germline-derived CDR1 and CDR2 are SQVTM and ANQGSEA. The CDR3 loop is CSVGRGTGVEKLFF. The CDR3 bases are TGCAGCGTTGGCCGCGGGACAGGGGTTGAAAAACTGTTTTTT.

V gene TRBV5-4 combines with J gene TRBJ2-5; D may be TRBD1 (6 bases). CDR1 and CDR2 from the germline V gene are SGHNT and YYREEE (reference sequence). V was trimmed by 9 bases and J by 0 bases, leaving 12 bases between them. The CDR3 covers 13 residues. CDR3 coding DNA: TGTGCCAAAATCAACAGGGACCAAGAGACCCAGTACTTC. This encodes CAKINRDQETQYF. Full variable domain (outside the CDR3, taken from reference TRBV5-4 and TRBJ2-5): ETGVTQSPTHLIKTRGQQVTLRCSSQSGHNTVSWYQQALGQGPQFIFQYYREEENGRGNFPPRFSGLQFPNYSSELNVNALELDDSALYLCAKINRDQETQYFGPGTRLLVL.

This chain links TRBV19 with TRBJ1-5; no reliable D call. V shed 3 bases and J shed 2 bases, with 11 bases lying between them. The CDR3 contains 15 residues. Germline V CDR1 and CDR2: LNHDA, SQIVND (reference sequence). CDR3 loop: CASSMTGMGNQPQHF. In DNA form, the CDR3 reads TGTGCCAGTAGTATGACGGGGATGGGCAATCAGCCCCAGCATTTT. Full variable domain (missing parts from reference TRBV19 and TRBJ1-5): DGGITQSPKYLFRKEGQNVTLSCEQNLNHDAMYWYRQDPGQGLRLIYYSQIVNDFQKGDIAEGYSVSREKKESFPLTVTSAQKNPTAFYLCASSMTGMGNQPQHFGDGTRLSIL.

The rearrangement links TRBV9 to TRBJ2-1, with 8 bases fitting TRBD2. V gave up 0 bases and J gave up 5 bases; unmatched junction bases: 4. Germline-derived CDR1 and CDR2 are SGDLS and YYNGEE. The CDR3 totals 15 residues. The CDR3 coding sequence is TGTGCCAGCAGCGTAGGAGGGACTAGACACAATGAGCAGTTCTTC. Protein sequence: CASSVGGTRHNEQFF.

V gene TRBV15 combines with J gene TRBJ2-5; possible D gene TRBD2, 6 bases. CDR1 and CDR2 (germline): LNHNV, YYDKDF (reference sequence). The CDR3 length is 16 residues. With 0 bases removed from V and 1 base from J, the gap between germline ends came to 12 bases. CDR3 DNA sequence: TGTGCCACCAGCAGAGATCTGGGCGGGGCCCAAGAGACCCAGTACTTC. The encoded protein is CATSRDLGGAQETQYF.

This clone was recorded only once. J is TRBJ1-5 and V is TRBV5-1; 8 bases line up with TRBD1. The CDR3 is 14 residues long. The J segment lost 7 bases and the V segment lost 4 bases, leaving 7 bases of the junction unmatched. Germline V gene sequence: CDR1 SGHRS, CDR2 YFSETQ. CDR3 nucleotide sequence: TGCGCCAGCAGCCCCGACAGGGGCGGCCAGCCCCAGCATTTT. This translates into CASSPDRGGQPQHF.

The CDR3 DNA reads TGTGCCAGCAGCCAAGATTTACGACAGTCATCTAGGTATGGCTACACCTTC. Its translation is CASSQDLRQSSRYGYTF. The chain carries TRBV4-2 and TRBJ1-2; D is possibly TRBD1 (5 bases). The CDR3 is 17 amino acids. Germline assignment: CDR1 LGHNA and CDR2 YNFKEQ. Trimming stripped 0 bases from V and 5 bases from J, with 19 bases between.

The chain carries TRBV30 and TRBJ1-2; 8 nucleotides match TRBD1. The CDR3 consists of 15 residues. From germline, CDR1 is GTSNPN and CDR2 SVGIG (reference sequence). V shed 3 bases, J shed 4 bases, and the junction held 10 bases outside the gene matches. CDR3: CAWSQTTGGAYGYTF. The CDR3 DNA sequence: TGTGCCTGGAGCCAGACTACAGGGGGGGCCTATGGCTACACCTTC.

The gene calls are TRBV7-9 and TRBJ2-1, with a possible D match to TRBD1 (5 bases). V lost 3 bases to trimming and J lost 1 base, with 7 bases between them. CDR1 is SEHNR and CDR2 is FQNEAQ in the germline V gene (reference sequence). The CDR3 has 14 residues. CDR3 amino acids: CASSLGQSYNEQFF. The CDR3 DNA reads TGTGCCAGCAGCTTGGGGCAGTCCTACAATGAGCAGTTCTTC.

CDR3 loop: CASSPGSGGADTQYF. CDR3 bases: TGTGCCAGCAGCCCCGGTAGCGGGGGGGCAGATACGCAGTATTTT. The V gene is TRBV6-5, the J gene TRBJ2-3; the match to TRBD2 covers 11 bases. CDR1 is MNHEY and CDR2 is SVGAGI in the germline V gene. The J segment lost 4 bases and the V segment lost 6 bases, leaving 6 bases of the junction unmatched. This CDR3 comprises 15 residues.

This chain connects TRBV14 to TRBJ2-5; 7 bases are a match to TRBD2. TRBJ2-7 matches the DNA end more closely, so the J call is doubtful. Germline CDR1 reads SGHDN; CDR2 reads FVKESK. This CDR3 contains 13 residues. The DNA of the CDR3 is TGTGCCAGCAGCAACACCGGGGGGTACGAGCAGTACTTC. Translating it yields CASSNTGGYEQYF.

This sequence joins TRBV7-2 and TRBJ1-2, with D unresolved. CDR1 and CDR2 from the germline V gene are SGHTA and FQGNSA. Between the trimmed V and J ends, which lost 1 base and 6 bases, there was a span of 9 bases. This CDR3 is built from 13 residues. CDR3 sequence (DNA): TGTGCCAGCAGCTTAGGGCTTGCAGATGGCTACACCTTC. This gives the protein CASSLGLADGYTF.

The chain employs TRBV5-1 and TRBJ1-1; maybe TRBD1 (6 bases). Per germline, CDR1 SGHRS and CDR2 YFSETQ. Trimming left V 4 bases short and J 5 bases short, with 9 bases between. CDR3 length: 12 amino acids. CDR3 protein: CASSQGGTEAFF. For the CDR3, the DNA is TGCGCCAGCAGCCAAGGGGGTACTGAAGCTTTCTTT.

V usage is TRBV5-4 and J usage is TRBJ2-1; D might be TRBD2 (6 bases). The CDR3 has 13 amino acids. The germline V and J ends were trimmed by 4 bases and 4 bases, with 9 bases remaining between them. Germline V gene sequence: CDR1 SGHNT, CDR2 YYREEE (reference sequence). The CDR3 DNA reads TGTGCCAGCAGCCCTGCGGGGTACAATGAGCAGTTCTTC. Its protein product is CASSPAGYNEQFF.

This clone was counted a single time. This sequence joins TRBV9 and TRBJ1-1; 7 bases map to TRBD1. J was trimmed by 0 bases and V by 0 bases; bases with no gene match: 8. The CDR3 contains 17 residues. Per germline, CDR1 SGDLS and CDR2 YYNGEE. CDR3 sequence: CASSVGGTAPMNTEAFF. CDR3 in DNA: TGTGCCAGCAGCGTAGGGGGGACAGCACCGATGAACACTGAAGCTTTCTTT.

This clone was found once. The chain combines TRBV9 with TRBJ2-3; D remains ambiguous. The CDR3 consists of 16 residues. Trimming left V 2 bases short and J 2 bases short, with 15 bases between. Germline CDR1 is SGDLS and CDR2 is YYNGEE. In DNA form, the CDR3 reads TGTGCCAGCAGCGTGACCGGGTCGACTTCCACAGATACGCAGTATTTT. Translated, it gives CASSVTGSTSTDTQYF.

The chain is built from TRBV5-1 and TRBJ1-6; TRBD1 agrees at 7 bases. The V segment lost 1 base and the J segment 11 bases; nucleotides outside the gene matches: 6. The germline gives CDR1 SGHRS, CDR2 YFSETQ. This CDR3 is 14 amino acids long. The CDR3 spells CASSLRQGYAPLHF. The CDR3 DNA is TGCGCCAGCAGCTTGAGACAGGGTTACGCACCCCTCCACTTT.

The chain has TRBV28 and TRBJ1-6; D is unclear. The CDR3 totals 14 residues. CDR1 is MDHEN and CDR2 is SYDVKM in the germline V gene. V was trimmed by 6 bases and J by 2 bases, leaving 8 bases between them. Here the CDR3 DNA reads TGTGCCAGCAGCCGAGTGCCCTATAATTCACCCCTCCACTTT. Its protein product is CASSRVPYNSPLHF.

The CDR3 DNA follows: TGTGCCAGCAGCTTACTTCACAGGGGGCAAGGGCAGCCCCAGCATTTT. Translated: CASSLLHRGQGQPQHF. J is TRBJ1-5 and V is TRBV7-3; 9 bases are a match to TRBD1. This CDR3 has 16 amino acids. Per the germline V gene, CDR1 is SGHTA and CDR2 is FQGTGA. Unmatched junction bases numbered 9, after V lost 2 bases and J lost 7 bases.

The J gene is TRBJ2-1, the V gene TRBV4-1; the match to TRBD2 covers 7 bases. The CDR3 runs to 18 residues. The V gene's germline CDR1 is MGHRA and CDR2 YSYEKL. V lost 3 bases to trimming and J lost 3 bases; unmatched junction nucleotides: 14. Written as DNA, the CDR3 is TGCGCCAGCAGCCACCTCCCCGGTGGGCGGGGGATCTACAATGAGCAGTTCTTC. Its protein is CASSHLPGGRGIYNEQFF.

The chain has TRBV7-2 and TRBJ2-3; TRBD2 aligns across 9 bases. This CDR3 has 17 residues. CDR1 is SGHTA and CDR2 is FQGNSA in the germline V gene. Germline trimming cut 1 base from V and 2 bases from J; bases unmatched to any gene: 7. The CDR3 DNA reads as TGTGCCAGCAGCTTAGAGGGACTAGCACCATACACAGATACGCAGTATTTT. Residues: CASSLEGLAPYTDTQYF. The whole variable domain, remainder taken from reference TRBV7-2 and TRBJ2-3, is GAGVSQSPSNKVTEKGKDVELRCDPISGHTALYWYRQSLGQGLEFLIYFQGNSAPDKSGLPSDRFSAERTGGSVSTLTIQRTQQEDSAVYLCASSLEGLAPYTDTQYFGPGTRLTVL.

This chain's CDR3 is CASSFFTGEQKLFF. CDR3 in DNA: TGTGCCAGCAGCTTCTTCACAGGGGAACAAAAACTGTTTTTT. J is TRBJ1-4 and V is TRBV5-6; 7 nucleotides match TRBD1. With V trimmed by 2 bases and J by 9 bases, 7 bases remained unmatched. This CDR3 has 14 residues. Germline assignment: CDR1 SGHDT and CDR2 YYEEEE.

V and J are TRBV10-1 and TRBJ2-3; 13 bases agree with TRBD2. Germline CDR1 reads WNHNN; CDR2 reads SYGVQD (reference sequence). The J segment lost 3 bases and the V segment lost 10 bases, leaving 13 bases of the junction unmatched. The CDR3 contains 17 residues. The CDR3 sequence is CAIPNSRTSGGTDTQYF. The CDR3 DNA is TGCGCCATCCCAAATTCCCGGACTAGCGGGGGAACAGATACGCAGTATTTT.

The J gene is TRBJ2-1, the V gene TRBV7-7; D call uncertain. Germline-derived CDR1 and CDR2 are SSHAT and FNYEAQ (reference sequence). The CDR3 covers 13 residues. V was shortened by 5 bases and J by 10 bases, with 15 bases between the two germline ends. The CDR3 protein is CASSPNGVREQFF. The CDR3 bases are TGTGCCAGCAGCCCCAACGGAGTGCGGGAGCAGTTCTTC.

The rearrangement links TRBV19 to TRBJ2-5; 10 nucleotides agree with TRBD2. V lost 3 bases and J lost 5; bases outside the gene matches: 3. CDR1 and CDR2 from the germline V gene are LNHDA and SQIVND (reference sequence). This CDR3 is 14 amino acids long. CDR3: CASSIGTSVETQYF. CDR3 nucleotides: TGTGCCAGTAGTATTGGGACTAGCGTGGAGACCCAGTACTTC.

The J gene is TRBJ2-7, the V gene TRBV14; perhaps TRBD2 as D (6 bases). Germline assignment: CDR1 SGHDN and CDR2 FVKESK. The V end was cut by 6 bases, the J end by 7 bases, with 16 bases between. There are 13 residues in the CDR3. The CDR3 sequence: CASSPRIRGEQYF. CDR3 bases: TGTGCCAGCAGTCCAAGGATACGGGGGGAGCAGTACTTC.

V is TRBV6-1 and J is TRBJ2-5; TRBD2 agrees at 8 bases. Germline CDR1 MNHNS, CDR2 SASEGT. There are 14 residues in the CDR3. V lost 1 base to trimming and J lost 4 bases; unmatched junction nucleotides: 2. The CDR3 protein is CASSEGSGGETQYF. CDR3 DNA: TGTGCCAGCAGTGAAGGAAGCGGGGGAGAGACCCAGTACTTC.